One sample yielded the 7 T cell receptor beta chains listed below, sequenced in a study of T cell changes during pregnancy in multiple sclerosis (dated by TCRdb to between 2018 and 2020). Library preparation used the immunoSEQ multiplex PCR assay. TCRdb carries this immuneACCESS record with in-frame sequences only. Its versions omit some clonotypes, under half of them owing to an unresolved V gene in the studies checked, with the rest unexplained. A total of approximately 82,000 clones appear in this sample, approximately 90% of them only once. Approximately 0.47% of the sample belongs to the ten largest clones. The sequencing used CD4+ T cells from peripheral blood mononuclear cells, collected in the second trimester of pregnancy. All receptors come from a female donor with multiple sclerosis, enrolled in a pregnancy study.

This clone came up once. The chain links TRBV2 to TRBJ1-2, with a weak D call TRBD1 (5 bases). V gave up 11 bases and J gave up 8 bases, with 21 bases separating them. CDR3 length: 13 residues. Looked up from germline, CDR1 is SNHLY and CDR2 is FYNNEI. DNA for the CDR3: TGTGCCGCCGCGGACACAGGACCCTTAGGCTACACCTTC. It specifies CAAADTGPLGYTF.

The rearrangement joins TRBV6-1 to TRBJ2-3; D not certain. V shed 2 bases and J shed 4 bases, with 13 bases lying between them. There are 15 residues in the CDR3. Germline V gene data show CDR1 as MNHNS and CDR2 as SASEGT. The CDR3 nucleotides are TGTGCCAGCAGTGAACCAGGTTTGGGCCCAGATACGCAGTATTTT. Translating gives CASSEPGLGPDTQYF.

This sequence joins TRBV19 and TRBJ1-2, with D possibly being TRBD1 (6 bases). The CDR3 has 12 amino acids. From germline, CDR1 is LNHDA and CDR2 SQIVND (reference sequence). Trimming cost V 7 bases and J 7 bases, with 13 bases left between them. CDR3 bases: TGTGCCAGTACCCCTCAGGGGTTTGGCTACACCTTC. Its translation: CASTPQGFGYTF.

The rearrangement links TRBV5-1 to TRBJ2-1; weak D call: TRBD2 (5 bases). Trimming left V 0 bases short and J 0 bases short, with 7 bases between. Per the germline V gene, CDR1 is SGHRS and CDR2 is YFSETQ. The CDR3 spans 15 residues. Here the CDR3 DNA reads TGCGCCAGCAGCTTGGAAGGGAGCTCCTACAATGAGCAGTTCTTC. This translates into CASSLEGSSYNEQFF.

The chain links TRBV7-2 to TRBJ2-3; the D gene is possibly TRBD2 (6 bases). Per the germline V gene, CDR1 is SGHTA and CDR2 is FQGNSA. The ends were cut back, 5 bases at V and 3 bases at J, with 12 bases in the middle. This CDR3 has 14 amino acids. The CDR3 loop is CASSRRAGTDTQYF. DNA of the CDR3: TGTGCCAGCAGCCGGAGGGCGGGTACAGATACGCAGTATTTT.

The chain links TRBV4-3 to TRBJ1-1, with TRBD1 as a possible D gene (5 bases). Germline lookup yields CDR1 LGHNA and CDR2 YSLEER. Trimming stripped 3 bases from V and 2 bases from J, with 13 bases between. The CDR3 loop spans 15 amino acids. The CDR3 DNA follows: TGCGCCAGCAGCCATCAGGAGGGGACCAACACTGAAGCTTTCTTT. Its protein is CASSHQEGTNTEAFF.

The chain is built from TRBV5-6 and TRBJ2-2; TRBD1 matches at 8 bases. The CDR3 totals 17 residues. Unmatched junction bases numbered 12, after V lost 6 bases and J lost 2 bases. Germline loops: CDR1 SGHDT, CDR2 YYEEEE. CDR3 protein: CASTIDRGRFNTGELFF. Here the CDR3 DNA reads TGTGCCAGCACTATTGACAGGGGCCGTTTCAACACCGGGGAGCTGTTTTTT.